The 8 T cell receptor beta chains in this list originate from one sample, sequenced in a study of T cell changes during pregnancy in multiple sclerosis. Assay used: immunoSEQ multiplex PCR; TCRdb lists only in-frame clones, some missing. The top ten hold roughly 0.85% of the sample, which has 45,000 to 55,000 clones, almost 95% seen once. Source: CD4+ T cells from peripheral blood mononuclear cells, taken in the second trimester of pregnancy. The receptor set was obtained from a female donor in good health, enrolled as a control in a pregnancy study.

The CDR3 sequence: CASSQQGQDRSREQYF. CDR3 in DNA: TGCGCCAGCAGCCAACAGGGACAGGACCGCTCGAGGGAGCAGTACTTC. J is TRBJ2-7 and V is TRBV4-1; 8 nucleotides line up with TRBD1. CDR3 length: 16 residues. The germline V gene has CDR1 MGHRA and CDR2 YSYEKL. With V trimmed by 2 bases and J by 7 bases, 13 bases remained unmatched.

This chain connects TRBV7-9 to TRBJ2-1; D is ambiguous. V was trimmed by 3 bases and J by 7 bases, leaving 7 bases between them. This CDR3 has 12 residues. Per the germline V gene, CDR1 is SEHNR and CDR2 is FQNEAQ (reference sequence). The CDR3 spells CASSLETNEQFF. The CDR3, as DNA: TGTGCCAGCAGCTTGGAGACGAATGAGCAGTTCTTC.

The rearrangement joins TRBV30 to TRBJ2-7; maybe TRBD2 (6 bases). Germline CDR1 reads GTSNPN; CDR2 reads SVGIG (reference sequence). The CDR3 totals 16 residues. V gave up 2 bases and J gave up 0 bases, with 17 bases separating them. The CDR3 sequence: CAWSIPRSGPSYEQYF. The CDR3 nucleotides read TGTGCCTGGAGTATCCCTCGTAGCGGTCCCTCCTACGAGCAGTACTTC.

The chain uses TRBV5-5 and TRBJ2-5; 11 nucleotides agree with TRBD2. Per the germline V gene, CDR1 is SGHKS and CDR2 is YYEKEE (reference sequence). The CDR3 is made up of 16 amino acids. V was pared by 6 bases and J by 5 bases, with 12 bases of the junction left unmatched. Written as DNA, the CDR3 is TGTGCCAGCACCTTAAGTTTAGCGGGAGGGCCCGAGACCCAGTACTTC. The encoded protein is CASTLSLAGGPETQYF.

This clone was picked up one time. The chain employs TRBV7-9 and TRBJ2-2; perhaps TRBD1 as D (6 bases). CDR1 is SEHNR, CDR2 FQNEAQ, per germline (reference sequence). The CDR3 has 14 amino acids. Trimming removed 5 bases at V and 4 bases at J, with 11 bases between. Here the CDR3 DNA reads TGTGCCAGCAGCGGCGTCAGGGGCACCGGGGAGCTGTTTTTT. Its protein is CASSGVRGTGELFF. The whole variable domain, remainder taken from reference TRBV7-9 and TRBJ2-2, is DTGVSQNPRHKITKRGQNVTFRCDPISEHNRLYWYRQTLGQGPEFLTYFQNEAQLEKSRLLSDRFSAERPKGSFSTLEIQRTEQGDSAMYLCASSGVRGTGELFFGEGSRLTVL.

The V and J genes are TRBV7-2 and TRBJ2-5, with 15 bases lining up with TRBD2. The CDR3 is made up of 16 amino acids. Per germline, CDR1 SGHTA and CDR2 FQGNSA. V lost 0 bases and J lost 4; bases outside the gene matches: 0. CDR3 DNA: TGTGCCAGCAGCTTAGCGGGACTAGCGGGAGGAGAGACCCAGTACTTC. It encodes CASSLAGLAGGETQYF.

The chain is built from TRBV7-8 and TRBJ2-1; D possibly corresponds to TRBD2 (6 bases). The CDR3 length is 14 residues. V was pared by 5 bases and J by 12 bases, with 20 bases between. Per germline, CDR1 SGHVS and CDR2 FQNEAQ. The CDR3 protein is CASSPGTGGEWQFF. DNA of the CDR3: TGTGCCAGCAGCCCAGGAACGGGCGGGGAATGGCAGTTCTTC.

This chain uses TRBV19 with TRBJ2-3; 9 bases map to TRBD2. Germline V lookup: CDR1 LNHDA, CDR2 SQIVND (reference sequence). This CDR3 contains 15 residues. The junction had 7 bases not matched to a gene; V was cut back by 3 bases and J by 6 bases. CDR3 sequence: CASSIGGRAGDTQYF. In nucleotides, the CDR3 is TGTGCCAGTAGTATTGGCGGGAGGGCCGGGGATACGCAGTATTTT.